The rows below give T cell receptor beta chains drawn from one sample of a study of cytomegalovirus exposure and HLA in healthy donors. The method was immunoSEQ multiplex PCR; TCRdb's version includes in-frame clones alone and lacks a portion of them. This sample carries 150,000 or so clones, 60% to 80% of them seen once, and the ten largest clones take 5% to 7%. The source material was PBMCs. The receptors derive from a man aged 40-55 years in good health and CMV-seropositive. The CDR3 runs from the conserved cysteine through the conserved F or W. The order of the fields is J gene, V gene, CDR3 protein.

j_gene: TRBJ2-1
v_gene: TRBV10-3
CDR3aa: CAISEGGGRAYNEQFF

j_gene: TRBJ2-7
v_gene: TRBV28
CDR3aa: CASSLPQTYEQYF

j_gene: TRBJ1-3
v_gene: TRBV19
CDR3aa: CASSWRAGNTIYF

j_gene: TRBJ2-1
v_gene: TRBV19
CDR3aa: CASRPPGTSGRSSYNEQFF

j_gene: TRBJ1-5
v_gene: TRBV4-2
CDR3aa: CASSGAGTGHSNQPQHF

j_gene: TRBJ2-1
v_gene: TRBV10-3
CDR3aa: CATSGGLAGPNEQFF

j_gene: TRBJ2-3
v_gene: TRBV5-1
CDR3aa: CASSLAPGVTDTQYF

j_gene: TRBJ2-7
v_gene: TRBV5-1
CDR3aa: CASSLLRGSFSYEQYF

j_gene: TRBJ1-5
v_gene: TRBV19
CDR3aa: CASSIHRGDQPQHF

j_gene: TRBJ2-5
v_gene: TRBV9
CDR3aa: CASSVAPGMQTQYF

j_gene: TRBJ2-5
v_gene: TRBV7-8
CDR3aa: CASSPTPDRLYETQYF

j_gene: TRBJ1-1
v_gene: TRBV2
CDR3aa: CASSRWRDTEAFF

j_gene: TRBJ2-2
v_gene: TRBV15
CDR3aa: CATSEAGYGELFF

j_gene: TRBJ2-1
v_gene: TRBV14
CDR3aa: CASSQERGRVHNEQFF

j_gene: TRBJ1-1
v_gene: TRBV19
CDR3aa: CASKQGSTEAFF

j_gene: TRBJ2-1
v_gene: TRBV7-2
CDR3aa: CASSSTPGGWNEQFF

j_gene: TRBJ2-5
v_gene: TRBV2
CDR3aa: CASSGPTSGREETQYF

j_gene: TRBJ2-2
v_gene: TRBV5-1
CDR3aa: CASSLGRETGELFF

j_gene: TRBJ2-3
v_gene: TRBV29-1
CDR3aa: CSVDLQGTDTQYF

j_gene: TRBJ2-7
v_gene: TRBV10-1
CDR3aa: CASSEPDRAKEQYF

j_gene: TRBJ1-1
v_gene: TRBV18
CDR3aa: CVSSREAYMNTEAFF

j_gene: TRBJ1-6
v_gene: TRBV19
CDR3aa: CASSIGQGGSPLHF

j_gene: TRBJ1-5
v_gene: TRBV6-1
CDR3aa: CASSEARLQGNQPQHF

j_gene: TRBJ2-7
v_gene: TRBV18
CDR3aa: CASSPVSPGQLSPYEQYF

j_gene: TRBJ1-2
v_gene: TRBV6-5
CDR3aa: CASSEAQRYGYTF

j_gene: TRBJ2-5
v_gene: TRBV6-6
CDR3aa: CASSYPQGQAQETQYF

j_gene: TRBJ2-7
v_gene: TRBV4-2
CDR3aa: CASSQDRSSGYEQYF

j_gene: TRBJ2-4
v_gene: TRBV27
CDR3aa: CASSKAGDPAKNIQYF

j_gene: TRBJ2-2
v_gene: TRBV7-2
CDR3aa: CASRVGGAGEGLFF

j_gene: TRBJ2-7
v_gene: TRBV5-1
CDR3aa: CASSLTPSYEQYF

j_gene: TRBJ2-5
v_gene: TRBV9
CDR3aa: CASSGAPQGETQYF

j_gene: TRBJ1-5
v_gene: TRBV14
CDR3aa: CANSRASGLLSNQPQHF

j_gene: TRBJ1-1
v_gene: TRBV30
CDR3aa: CAWIPAGAETEAFF

j_gene: TRBJ1-2
v_gene: TRBV27
CDR3aa: CASSLGTLDLYGYTF

j_gene: TRBJ2-3
v_gene: TRBV5-6
CDR3aa: CASSYPPGTRSTDTQYF

j_gene: TRBJ2-7
v_gene: TRBV6-1
CDR3aa: CASSETVSYEQYF

j_gene: TRBJ2-7
v_gene: TRBV6-1
CDR3aa: CASSERLAGEQYF